The clone carrying this T cell receptor beta chain was counted between two and nine times. The data are from a study of blood T cells in healthy people across ages. Through a sample-barcoded 5' primer and a J-beta primer mix, a second PCR was run for roughly 6 to 12 cycles. Each CDR3 protein gets one entry after TCRdb re-called the 5' RACE reads with MiXCR. Found here are some 1.4 million distinct CDR3 sequences, 42% of them singletons; the top ten hold 7.9%. The receptor comes from a woman aged 18-29 years in good health. Input material: blood.

The CDR3 sequence: CSARDGAAGMETQYF. In DNA form, the CDR3 reads TGCAGTGCTAGAGATGGGGCAGCGGGGATGGAGACCCAGTACTTC. The genes are TRBV20-1 and TRBJ2-7; 7 nucleotides line up with TRBD2. Gene TRBJ2-5 matches the end of the DNA better, so the J call may be wrong. The CDR3 is made up of 15 amino acids. Germline CDR1 and CDR2: DFQATT and SNEGSKA (reference sequence).